This T cell receptor (beta chain) was documented in a study of CD8 T cells in ankylosing spondylitis. Study-level findings and limits: What seemed typical of ankylosing spondylitis blood was a TCR beta motif built from roughly 8 highly homologous variants.

Each CDR3 protein gets one entry after TCRdb re-called the 5' RACE reads with MiXCR. The data contain about 700,000 distinct CDR3 sequences, 15% to 20% of them seen just once; the ten biggest clones take up around a fifth. This clonotype turned up a few times. Its antigen remains unknown. V dropped 3 bases and J dropped 1; count of bases not matched to a gene: 5. CDR1 and CDR2 (germline): DFQATT, SNEGSKA (reference sequence). The CDR3 extends over 14 amino acids. V and J are TRBV20-1 and TRBJ2-7; 8 bases map to TRBD2. The TCR comes from a male donor with ankylosing spondylitis. The sequencing sample was made of blood, either unsorted or a sorted T cell fraction (not recorded which). This CDR3 is CSARVTGGSYEQYF. CDR3 in DNA: TGCAGTGCTAGGGTAACGGGGGGGTCCTACGAGCAGTACTTC.